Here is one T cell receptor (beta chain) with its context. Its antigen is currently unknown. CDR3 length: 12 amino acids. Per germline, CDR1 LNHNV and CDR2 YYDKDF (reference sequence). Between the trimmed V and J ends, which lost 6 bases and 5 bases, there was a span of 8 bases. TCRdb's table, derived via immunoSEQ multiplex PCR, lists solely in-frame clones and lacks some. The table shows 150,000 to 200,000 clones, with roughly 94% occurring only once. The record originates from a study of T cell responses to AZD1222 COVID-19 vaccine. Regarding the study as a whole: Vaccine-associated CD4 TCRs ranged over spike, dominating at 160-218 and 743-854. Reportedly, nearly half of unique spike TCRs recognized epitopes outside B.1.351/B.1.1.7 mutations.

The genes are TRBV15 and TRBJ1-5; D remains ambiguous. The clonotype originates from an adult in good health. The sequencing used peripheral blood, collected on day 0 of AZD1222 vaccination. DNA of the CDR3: TGTGCCACCAGGCGCCGGGATCAGCCCCAGCATTTT. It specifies CATRRRDQPQHF.